Only a few counts were recorded for the clone carrying this TCR beta chain. Its antigen is undetermined. Each donor was nominally healthy when sampled (though unrecorded immune exposures were likely). This entry comes from a study of cytomegalovirus exposure and HLA in healthy donors. Broader study findings: Common viral pathogens seemed, in a later analysis, to connect with several of the most significant clusters.

The germline V gene encodes CDR1 LNHDA and CDR2 SQIVND (reference sequence). Deletions cut 0 bases from V and 9 bases from J, with 15 bases between. The CDR3 loop spans 15 amino acids. Researchers ran the PCR with 60 Vbeta and 13 Jbeta primers. Measured with immunoSEQ multiplex PCR; TCRdb has only the in-frame clones, and not every one. The data contain 150,000 to 200,000 clones, approximately 84% of them singletons. Sequencing was carried out using PBMCs. The chain has TRBV19 and TRBJ2-1; D is possibly TRBD1 (6 bases). This sequence was found in a man aged 45-60 years in good health and CMV-seronegative. The CDR3 region is CASSIEGQGLGEQFF. In nucleotides, the CDR3 is TGTGCCAGTAGTATAGAGGGGCAGGGGCTTGGTGAGCAGTTCTTC.